Listed below are T cell receptor beta chains from one sample, sequenced in a study of cytomegalovirus exposure and HLA in healthy donors. TCRdb's copy holds only in-frame clones and misses some; the assay was immunoSEQ multiplex PCR. The sample consists of roughly 150,000 clones, around 90% of them appearing once. Source material: PBMCs. The receptors come from a young woman in good health and CMV-seropositive. CDR3s include the opening cysteine and the closing phenylalanine or tryptophan. A D gene is named only where the DNA matches it firmly. Rows give clone size only sometimes, using once, few, many, or a class for an expanded clone.

abundance	d_gene	v_gene	j_gene	CDR3aa	CDR3nt
few	NA	TRBV27	TRBJ1-5	CASSLWGGGQPQHF	TGTGCCAGCAGTCTTTGGGGGGGCGGGCAGCCCCAGCATTTT
NA	TRBD1	TRBV6-6	TRBJ1-2	CASSYEGGGYTF	TGTGCCAGCAGTTACGAAGGGGGCGGCTACACCTTC
NA	TRBD1	TRBV19	TRBJ1-4	CASSIASGGAGEKLFF	TGTGCCAGTAGTATCGCATCAGGGGGCGCTGGTGAAAAACTGTTTTTT
NA	NA	TRBV28	TRBJ2-3	CASSLRTQGPDTQYF	TGTGCCAGCAGTTTAAGGACCCAGGGCCCAGATACGCAGTATTTT
NA	TRBD2	TRBV19	TRBJ2-1	CASSRLAGVSEQFF	TGTGCCAGTTCCAGACTAGCGGGAGTCAGTGAGCAGTTCTTC
NA	NA	TRBV25-1	TRBJ2-5	CASTPLGSRDQETQYF	TGTGCCAGCACCCCCCTAGGGTCCAGGGACCAAGAGACCCAGTACTTC
NA	NA	TRBV29-1	TRBJ2-2	CSVGLAPVTGELFF	TGCAGCGTTGGGTTAGCGCCCGTTACCGGGGAGCTGTTTTTT
few	TRBD1	TRBV4-1	TRBJ2-7	CASSQRDRALEQYF	TGCGCCAGCAGCCAACGGGACAGGGCGCTCGAGCAGTACTTC
NA	NA	TRBV11-2	TRBJ1-2	CASRRQTNYGYTF	TGTGCCAGCAGAAGACAGACTAACTATGGCTACACCTTC
NA	NA	TRBV7-9	TRBJ2-5	CASSFGLETQYF	TGTGCCAGCAGCTTTGGCCTCGAGACCCAGTACTTC
NA	TRBD1	TRBV11-3	TRBJ2-1	CASSLVLSNRGNNEQFF	TGTGCCAGCAGCTTAGTCCTATCTAACAGGGGCAACAATGAGCAGTTCTTC
NA	NA	TRBV21-1	TRBJ1-1	CASSPWGVNTEAFF	TGTGCCAGCAGCCCCTGGGGCGTTAACACTGAAGCTTTCTTT
NA	NA	TRBV6-1	TRBJ2-5	CASRIGQLYQETQYF	TGTGCCAGCAGGATCGGACAGCTCTACCAAGAGACCCAGTACTTC
NA	NA	TRBV10-2	TRBJ2-1	CASSVGRYNEQFF	TGCGCCAGCAGCGTGGGCAGATACAATGAGCAGTTCTTC
NA	TRBD1	TRBV16	TRBJ1-5	CASSRAGRGLDSNQPQHF	TGTGCCAGCAGCCGGGCTGGCAGGGGGCTCGATAGCAATCAGCCCCAGCATTTT
NA	TRBD1	TRBV7-6	TRBJ2-5	CASSFWDRAQETQYF	TGTGCCAGCAGCTTCTGGGACAGGGCACAAGAGACCCAGTACTTC
NA	NA	TRBV7-9	TRBJ2-7	CASSEATGLSYEQYF	TGTGCCAGCAGCGAAGCCACAGGTTTATCCTACGAGCAGTACTTC
NA	NA	TRBV12-5	TRBJ2-7	CASGLPGLKGYEQYF	TGTGCTAGTGGTTTGCCCGGACTTAAGGGCTACGAGCAGTACTTC
NA	NA	TRBV29-1	TRBJ1-1	CSVARTANTEAFF	TGCAGCGTAGCCAGGACAGCGAACACTGAAGCTTTCTTT
once	NA	TRBV5-4	TRBJ2-3	CASRRGIAVRGSTDTQYF	TGTGCCAGCAGGAGAGGGATAGCTGTACGGGGAAGCACAGATACGCAGTATTTT
NA	NA	TRBV7-8	TRBJ1-1	CASSPEGNTEAFF	TGTGCCAGCAGCCCCGAGGGGAACACTGAAGCTTTCTTT
NA	TRBD1	TRBV28	TRBJ1-1	CANRQGMNTEAFF	TGTGCCAACCGACAGGGTATGAACACTGAAGCTTTCTTT
NA	NA	TRBV11-3	TRBJ1-5	CASSLDAGQPQHF	TGTGCCAGCAGCTTAGATGCGGGTCAGCCCCAGCATTTT
NA	TRBD1	TRBV4-2	TRBJ2-7	CASSRNLRTGGHEQYF	TGTGCCAGCAGCCGTAATCTGAGGACAGGGGGTCACGAGCAGTACTTC
NA	NA	TRBV14	TRBJ1-1	CASSRGNRVTEAFF	TGTGCCAGCAGCCGCGGAAACAGGGTAACTGAAGCTTTCTTT
NA	NA	TRBV4-2	TRBJ2-5	CASSQDPVRQETQYF	TGTGCCAGCAGCCAAGATCCCGTGCGGCAAGAGACCCAGTACTTC
NA	TRBD1	TRBV7-2	TRBJ1-2	CASSFGQGGYYGYTF	TGTGCCAGCAGCTTCGGACAGGGAGGATACTATGGCTACACCTTC
once	NA	TRBV30	TRBJ2-7	CAWSVKRFYEQYF	TGTGCCTGGAGTGTGAAGCGTTTCTACGAGCAGTACTTC
NA	NA	TRBV2	TRBJ1-4	CASSDNRHTELFF	TGTGCCAGCAGTGATAACCGACATACCGAACTGTTTTTT
NA	TRBD2	TRBV18	TRBJ2-3	CASSRWASGRIVGTDTQYF	TGTGCCAGCTCTCGGTGGGCCAGCGGGAGGATAGTTGGCACAGATACGCAGTATTTT
NA	TRBD2	TRBV30	TRBJ2-7	CAWRTGTSDYEQYF	TGTGCCTGGAGGACCGGGACTAGTGACTACGAGCAGTACTTC
once	NA	TRBV28	TRBJ2-7	CASSAYREGEQYF	TGTGCCAGCAGTGCGTACAGGGAAGGCGAGCAGTACTTC
NA	NA	TRBV5-6	TRBJ2-7	CASSLTAYEQYF	TGTGCCAGCAGCTTAACAGCCTACGAGCAGTACTTC
NA	TRBD1	TRBV19	TRBJ1-5	CASSDQGAFLGQPQHF	TGTGCCAGTAGTGATCAGGGGGCGTTTCTTGGGCAGCCCCAGCATTTT
NA	TRBD1	TRBV30	TRBJ2-7	CAWTGGNEQYF	TGTGCCTGGACAGGGGGCAACGAGCAGTACTTC
NA	NA	TRBV7-2	TRBJ1-5	CASSLEGIGSQPQHF	TGTGCCAGCAGCTTAGAGGGAATTGGGAGCCAGCCCCAGCATTTT
NA	NA	TRBV30	TRBJ2-1	CAWSTPTGGIRSYNEQFF	TGTGCCTGGAGTACACCGACGGGCGGGATACGCTCCTACAATGAGCAGTTCTTC
NA	TRBD1	TRBV7-2	TRBJ2-2	CASSFSPTGITGELFF	TGTGCCAGCAGCTTTTCCCCGACAGGGATCACCGGGGAGCTGTTTTTT
NA	NA	TRBV10-2	TRBJ1-5	CASSDGGPREQHF	TGCGCCAGCAGTGATGGAGGGCCAAGGGAACAGCATTTT
NA	TRBD1	TRBV5-1	TRBJ2-3	CASSALDRGTGTDTQYF	TGCGCCAGCAGCGCATTAGACAGGGGGACTGGCACAGATACGCAGTATTTT
NA	TRBD2	TRBV30	TRBJ2-1	CAWSVLAGGNEQFF	TGTGCCTGGAGTGTACTAGCGGGAGGGAATGAGCAGTTCTTC
NA	NA	TRBV5-1	TRBJ1-3	CASKYGDSGNTIYF	TGCGCCAGCAAGTACGGTGACTCTGGAAACACCATATATTTT
NA	TRBD2	TRBV6-6	TRBJ2-5	CASSLRTSGNVGTQYF	TGTGCCAGCAGTCTCCGGACTAGCGGGAATGTGGGGACCCAGTACTTC
NA	NA	TRBV14	TRBJ1-2	CASSQAGYGYTF	TGTGCCAGCAGCCAAGCGGGTTATGGCTACACCTTC
once	NA	TRBV10-3	TRBJ1-1	CAISLRVTNTEAFF	TGTGCCATCAGCCTCCGGGTTACGAACACTGAAGCTTTCTTT